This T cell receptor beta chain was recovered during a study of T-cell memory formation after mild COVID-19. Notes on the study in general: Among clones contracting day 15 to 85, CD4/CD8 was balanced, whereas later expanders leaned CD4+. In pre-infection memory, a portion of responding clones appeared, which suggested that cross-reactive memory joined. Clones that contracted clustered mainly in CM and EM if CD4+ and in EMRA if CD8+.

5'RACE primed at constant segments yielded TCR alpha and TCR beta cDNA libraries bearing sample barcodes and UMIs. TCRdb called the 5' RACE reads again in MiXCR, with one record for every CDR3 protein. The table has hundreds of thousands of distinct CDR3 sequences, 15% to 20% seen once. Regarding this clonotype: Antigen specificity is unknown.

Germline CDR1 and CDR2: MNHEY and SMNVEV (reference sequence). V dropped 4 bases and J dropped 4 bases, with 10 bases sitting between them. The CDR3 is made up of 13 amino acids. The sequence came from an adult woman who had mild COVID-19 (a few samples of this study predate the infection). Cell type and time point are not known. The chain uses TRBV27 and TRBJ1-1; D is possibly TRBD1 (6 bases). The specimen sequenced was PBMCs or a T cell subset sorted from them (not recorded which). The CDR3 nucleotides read TGTGCCAGCAGTTATGGGGGGGCCACTGAAGCTTTCTTT. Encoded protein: CASSYGGATEAFF.